This T cell receptor (beta chain) was identified in a study of blood T cells in healthy people across ages (dated by TCRdb to the mid-2010s). Context from the whole study: Template switching captured roughly one uniquely barcoded TCR beta cDNA molecule per two T cells in model experiments. The study measured age-related changes in TCR beta repertoire diversity using deep sequencing normalized with unique cDNA molecular identifiers. Two additional independent replicas of 1 million unique cDNA reads from the same blood draw were analyzed for two donors (one aged 18 to 29 and one aged 80 or older). To avoid experimental bias, donors of different ages were randomly spread across the sequencing lanes. The donors were split into four age groups: young (average around 16 years), middle-aged (roughly 39), aged (over 55) and long-lived (82).

The donors were around 39 Caucasian individuals from Russia, aged roughly 6 to 100 years, who were systemically healthy. Around 9.9 milliliters of peripheral blood were collected from each donor into EDTA-treated Vacutainer tubes. Ficoll-Paque density-gradient centrifugation was used to isolate PBMCs, with at least 6 million obtained per sample. Trizol reagent was used to extract total RNA from PBMCs, with at least 5.5 micrograms per sample. For every donor, flow cytometry on a PBMC aliquot measured the percentage of naive CD45RAhigh/CD27high T cells. Results and caveats for the whole study, not just this receptor: The long-lived group showed more naive CD4+ T cells, fewer expanded clones and increased TCR diversity than the aged group, suggesting age selection. There was a strong correlation between observed TCR beta diversity and the percentage of naive T cells measured by flow cytometry. Observed TCR beta diversity per million T cells fell roughly linearly with age, and a significant reduction was already apparent by age approximately 41. Because the CMV infection status of the donors was unknown, age-related changes in expanded clonotypes may potentially have been confounded. Estimates of total diversity based on one million sequenced T cells were regarded as lower bounds and as underestimates. Since profiling was done on bulk unsorted PBMCs, naive and antigen-experienced compartments could not be conclusively compared.

CDR1 and CDR2 are drawn from the germline V gene: SGHRS, YFSETQ. Including cysteine and phenylalanine, the CDR3 has 16 amino acids. The sequence is cut down to CDR3 DNA, 48 bases in frame from base 1. This clonotype occurred a few times. Its antigen has not been determined. At one of its ends the junction is not consistent with the germline gene, which may arise from a read error. The receptor library was made with 5' RACE. This sample was sequenced with an Illumina HiSeq 2500. A second roughly 6 to 12 cycle PCR used a sample-barcoded 5' primer and a J-beta primer mix. A unique molecular identifier was introduced onto each TCR beta cDNA molecule by a template-switch 5' adaptor carrying 12 random nucleotides. At least 3 million CDR3-containing paired-end reads were obtained from each sample. All of the RNA was converted into first-strand cDNA using the Mint cDNA synthesis kit, with a TRBC-specific oligonucleotide serving as the primer. Following uracil-DNA glycosylase treatment, a first 18-cycle PCR with universal primers M1SS and BC2_uni_R was performed on all cDNA. The paper's processing steps were these. For normalization, 1 million high-quality reads were randomly selected from each sample, with every read carrying a distinct molecular identifier. Reads sharing molecular identifiers were discarded rather than binned into consensus sequences. CDR3 identification, clonotype clustering and error correction used MiTCR with a Q25 quality threshold and the strictest error-elimination algorithm. Lower-bound total TCR beta diversity was estimated with a nonparametric unseen species model using Euler transformation. TCRdb reworked the public reads: Q25 trimming with fastp, MiXCR clone assembly, productive beta chains retained. Rows with a matching CDR3 protein are joined into one entry that keeps the most common DNA and genes. TCRdb, rather than the study authors, made the V and J calls. The sample records hundreds of thousands of distinct CDR3 sequences, under 25% of which are singletons. The ten largest clones add up to approximately 3.6% of the sample.

The sample comprised blood. This sequence was found in a man in his 70s in good health. In this chain, TRBV5-1 is recombined with TRBJ2-2, with a tentative D gene TRBD1 over 6 matching bases. The DNA sequence is given as TGCGCCAGCAGCCTTAACGACAGGTCGAAGACCGGGGAGCTGTTTTTT. This sequence encodes CASSLNDRSKTGELFF.